A few counts support the clone carrying this T cell receptor beta chain. Its antigen is undetermined. PCR employed 60 Vbeta and 13 Jbeta primers. TCRdb keeps only in-frame clones here, not all; method: immunoSEQ multiplex PCR. The sample includes approximately 180,000 clones, less than 90% of them seen just once. The data are from a study of cytomegalovirus exposure and HLA in healthy donors. Findings of the study overall: Common viral pathogens seemed to be connected with several of the most significant clusters, according to a later analysis. Follow-up analysis found HLA locus-dependent TCR association rates, highest for DRB1 and lowest for HLA-C. Presence/absence analysis assumed near-uniform sequencing depth across donors.

This CDR3 contains 12 residues. The germline CDR1 and CDR2 sequences are SGHDT and YYEEEE. The V segment lost 4 bases and the J segment 12 bases; nucleotides outside the gene matches: 8. The donors gave bone marrow, and they were healthy. The sequenced sample consisted of PBMCs. The chain carries TRBV5-6 and TRBJ1-1; 8 positions match TRBD1. The receptor was isolated from a girl less than two years old in good health and CMV-seronegative. CDR3 in amino acids: CASSLWDRQPFF. CDR3 nucleotides: TGTGCCAGCAGCCTCTGGGACAGGCAGCCTTTCTTT.